This T cell receptor beta chain derives from a study of blood T cell repertoires in COVID-19. Study-level background: Sites across the United States, Italy and Spain contributed samples from acute and convalescent COVID-19. Sources were T cells, B-cell-depleted T cells, or PBMCs; the material itself was cDNA or gDNA.

Germline V gives CDR1 LNHDA, CDR2 SQIVND (reference sequence). The V gene lost 6 bases and the J gene lost 6 bases, with 17 bases spanning the gap. The CDR3 is made up of 14 amino acids. The authors' processing: From reference gene primer amplification, estimates of nucleated cell counts were derived. Method: immunoSEQ multiplex PCR; TCRdb's copy keeps in-frame clones and lacks some. V, J and clone size reflect that table, while D and trimming were determined from the DNA. The sample has approximately 86,000 clones; 80% are singletons. The chain recombines TRBV19 with TRBJ1-2, with TRBD1 as a possible D gene (6 bases). The clonotype was recovered from a woman in her seventies with acute or convalescent COVID-19. Sequencing used peripheral blood. The CDR3 DNA reads as TGTGCCAGTAGCCGGACAGCACGCCTTAATGGCTACACCTTC. This gives the protein CASSRTARLNGYTF.